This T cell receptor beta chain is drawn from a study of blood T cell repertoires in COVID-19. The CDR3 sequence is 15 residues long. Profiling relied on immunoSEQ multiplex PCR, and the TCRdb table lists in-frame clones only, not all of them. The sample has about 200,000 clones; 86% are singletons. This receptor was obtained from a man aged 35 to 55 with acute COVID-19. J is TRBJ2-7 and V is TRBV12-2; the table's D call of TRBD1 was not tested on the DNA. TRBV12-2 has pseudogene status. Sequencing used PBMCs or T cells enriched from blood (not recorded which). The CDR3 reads CASRHRDRAPWEQYF. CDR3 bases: TGTGCAAGTCGACACCGGGACAGGGCCCCATGGGAGCAGTACTTC.